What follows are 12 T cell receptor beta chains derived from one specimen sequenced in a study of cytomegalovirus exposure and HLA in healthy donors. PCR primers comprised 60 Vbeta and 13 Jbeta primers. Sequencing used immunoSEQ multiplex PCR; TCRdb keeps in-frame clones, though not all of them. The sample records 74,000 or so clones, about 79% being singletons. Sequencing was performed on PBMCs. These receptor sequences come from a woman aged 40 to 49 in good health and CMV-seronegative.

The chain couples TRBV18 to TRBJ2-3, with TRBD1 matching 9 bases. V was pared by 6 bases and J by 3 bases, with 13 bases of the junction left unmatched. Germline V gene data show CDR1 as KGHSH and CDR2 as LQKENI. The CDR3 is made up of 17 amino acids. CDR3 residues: CASSPYSSGQGTDTQYF. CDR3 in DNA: TGTGCCAGCTCGCCTTACTCTTCGGGACAGGGAACAGATACGCAGTATTTT. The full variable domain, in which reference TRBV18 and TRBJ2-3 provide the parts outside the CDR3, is NAGVMQNPRHLVRRRGQEARLRCSPMKGHSHVYWYRQLPEEGLKFMVYLQKENIIDESGMPKERFSAEFPKEGPSILRIQQVVRGDSAAYFCASSPYSSGQGTDTQYFGPGTRLTVL.

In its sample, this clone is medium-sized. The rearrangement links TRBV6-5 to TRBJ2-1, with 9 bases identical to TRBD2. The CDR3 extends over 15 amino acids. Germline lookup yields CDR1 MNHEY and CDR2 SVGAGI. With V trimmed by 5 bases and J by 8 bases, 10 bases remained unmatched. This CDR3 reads CASSVGGGATDEQFF. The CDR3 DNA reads TGTGCCAGCAGTGTGGGCGGGGGGGCAACAGATGAGCAGTTCTTC.

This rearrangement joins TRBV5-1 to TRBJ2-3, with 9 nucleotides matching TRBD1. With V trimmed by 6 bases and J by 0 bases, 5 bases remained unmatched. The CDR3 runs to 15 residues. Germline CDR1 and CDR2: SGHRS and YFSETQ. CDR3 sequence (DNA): TGCGCCAGCACCACGACAGGGGGAAGCACAGATACGCAGTATTTT. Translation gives CASTTTGGSTDTQYF.

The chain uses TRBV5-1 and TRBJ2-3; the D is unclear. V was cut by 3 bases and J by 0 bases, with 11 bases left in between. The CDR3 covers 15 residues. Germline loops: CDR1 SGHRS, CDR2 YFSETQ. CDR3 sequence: CASSSAVSSTDTQYF. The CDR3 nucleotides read TGCGCCAGCAGCTCGGCGGTCAGTAGCACAGATACGCAGTATTTT.

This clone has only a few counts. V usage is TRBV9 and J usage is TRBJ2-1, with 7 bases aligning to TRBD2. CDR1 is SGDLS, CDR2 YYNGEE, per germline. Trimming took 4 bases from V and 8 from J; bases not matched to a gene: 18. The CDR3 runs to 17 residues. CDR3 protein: CASSTRFGGGPRDEQFF. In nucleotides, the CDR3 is TGTGCCAGCAGCACCCGTTTTGGGGGAGGGCCCAGGGATGAGCAGTTCTTC.

The CDR3 loop is CSVERLAGAGEQFF. For the CDR3, the DNA is TGCAGCGTTGAAAGGCTAGCGGGAGCGGGGGAGCAGTTCTTC. The V call is TRBV29-1, the J call TRBJ2-1; 10 nucleotides match TRBD2. There are 14 residues in the CDR3. J lost 10 bases, V lost 2 bases, and 8 bases had no gene match. Per germline, CDR1 SQVTM and CDR2 ANQGSEA.

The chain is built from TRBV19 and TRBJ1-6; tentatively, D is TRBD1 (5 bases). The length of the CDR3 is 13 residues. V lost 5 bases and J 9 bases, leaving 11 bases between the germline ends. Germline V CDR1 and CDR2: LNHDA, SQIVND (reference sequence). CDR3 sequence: CASSFQGGSPLHF. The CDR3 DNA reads TGTGCCAGTAGTTTCCAGGGAGGTTCACCCCTCCACTTT.

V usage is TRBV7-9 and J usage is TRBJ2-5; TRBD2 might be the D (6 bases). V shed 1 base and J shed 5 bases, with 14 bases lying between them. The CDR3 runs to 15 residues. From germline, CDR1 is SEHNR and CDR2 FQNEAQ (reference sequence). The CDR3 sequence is CASSLDAGIQETQYF. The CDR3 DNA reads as TGTGCCAGCAGCTTAGATGCGGGGATACAGGAGACCCAGTACTTC.

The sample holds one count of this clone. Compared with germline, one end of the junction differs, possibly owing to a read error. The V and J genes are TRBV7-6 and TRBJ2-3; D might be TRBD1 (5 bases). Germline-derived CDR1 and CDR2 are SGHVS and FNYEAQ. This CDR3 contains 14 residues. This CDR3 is CASSTHHSTGTQYF. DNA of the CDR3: TGTGCCAGCAGCACACACCATAGCACAGGTACGCAGTATTTT.

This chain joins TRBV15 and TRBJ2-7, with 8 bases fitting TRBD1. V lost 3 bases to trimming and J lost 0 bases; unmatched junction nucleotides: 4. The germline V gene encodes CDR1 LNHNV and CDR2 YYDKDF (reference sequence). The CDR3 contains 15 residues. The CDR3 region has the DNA TGTGCCACCAGCAGCCGGACAGGGAGCTCCTACGAGCAGTACTTC. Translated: CATSSRTGSSYEQYF. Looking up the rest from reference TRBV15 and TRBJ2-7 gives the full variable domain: DAMVIQNPRYQVTQFGKPVTLSCSQTLNHNVMYWYQQKSSQAPKLLFHYYDKDFNNEADTPDNFQSRRPNTSFCFLDIRSPGLGDTAMYLCATSSRTGSSYEQYFGPGTRLTVT.

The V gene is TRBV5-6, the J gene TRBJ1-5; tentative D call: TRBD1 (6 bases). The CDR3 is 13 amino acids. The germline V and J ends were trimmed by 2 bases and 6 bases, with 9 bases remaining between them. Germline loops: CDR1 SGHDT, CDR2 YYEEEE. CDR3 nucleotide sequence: TGTGCCAGCAGCTTCTCAGGGGTTCAGCCCCAGCATTTT. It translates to CASSFSGVQPQHF.

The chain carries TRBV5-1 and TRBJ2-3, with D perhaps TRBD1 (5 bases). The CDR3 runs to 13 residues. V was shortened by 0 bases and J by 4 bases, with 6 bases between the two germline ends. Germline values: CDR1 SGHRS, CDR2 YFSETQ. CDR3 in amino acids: CASSLVGADTQYF. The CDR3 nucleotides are TGCGCCAGCAGCTTGGTAGGGGCAGATACGCAGTATTTT.